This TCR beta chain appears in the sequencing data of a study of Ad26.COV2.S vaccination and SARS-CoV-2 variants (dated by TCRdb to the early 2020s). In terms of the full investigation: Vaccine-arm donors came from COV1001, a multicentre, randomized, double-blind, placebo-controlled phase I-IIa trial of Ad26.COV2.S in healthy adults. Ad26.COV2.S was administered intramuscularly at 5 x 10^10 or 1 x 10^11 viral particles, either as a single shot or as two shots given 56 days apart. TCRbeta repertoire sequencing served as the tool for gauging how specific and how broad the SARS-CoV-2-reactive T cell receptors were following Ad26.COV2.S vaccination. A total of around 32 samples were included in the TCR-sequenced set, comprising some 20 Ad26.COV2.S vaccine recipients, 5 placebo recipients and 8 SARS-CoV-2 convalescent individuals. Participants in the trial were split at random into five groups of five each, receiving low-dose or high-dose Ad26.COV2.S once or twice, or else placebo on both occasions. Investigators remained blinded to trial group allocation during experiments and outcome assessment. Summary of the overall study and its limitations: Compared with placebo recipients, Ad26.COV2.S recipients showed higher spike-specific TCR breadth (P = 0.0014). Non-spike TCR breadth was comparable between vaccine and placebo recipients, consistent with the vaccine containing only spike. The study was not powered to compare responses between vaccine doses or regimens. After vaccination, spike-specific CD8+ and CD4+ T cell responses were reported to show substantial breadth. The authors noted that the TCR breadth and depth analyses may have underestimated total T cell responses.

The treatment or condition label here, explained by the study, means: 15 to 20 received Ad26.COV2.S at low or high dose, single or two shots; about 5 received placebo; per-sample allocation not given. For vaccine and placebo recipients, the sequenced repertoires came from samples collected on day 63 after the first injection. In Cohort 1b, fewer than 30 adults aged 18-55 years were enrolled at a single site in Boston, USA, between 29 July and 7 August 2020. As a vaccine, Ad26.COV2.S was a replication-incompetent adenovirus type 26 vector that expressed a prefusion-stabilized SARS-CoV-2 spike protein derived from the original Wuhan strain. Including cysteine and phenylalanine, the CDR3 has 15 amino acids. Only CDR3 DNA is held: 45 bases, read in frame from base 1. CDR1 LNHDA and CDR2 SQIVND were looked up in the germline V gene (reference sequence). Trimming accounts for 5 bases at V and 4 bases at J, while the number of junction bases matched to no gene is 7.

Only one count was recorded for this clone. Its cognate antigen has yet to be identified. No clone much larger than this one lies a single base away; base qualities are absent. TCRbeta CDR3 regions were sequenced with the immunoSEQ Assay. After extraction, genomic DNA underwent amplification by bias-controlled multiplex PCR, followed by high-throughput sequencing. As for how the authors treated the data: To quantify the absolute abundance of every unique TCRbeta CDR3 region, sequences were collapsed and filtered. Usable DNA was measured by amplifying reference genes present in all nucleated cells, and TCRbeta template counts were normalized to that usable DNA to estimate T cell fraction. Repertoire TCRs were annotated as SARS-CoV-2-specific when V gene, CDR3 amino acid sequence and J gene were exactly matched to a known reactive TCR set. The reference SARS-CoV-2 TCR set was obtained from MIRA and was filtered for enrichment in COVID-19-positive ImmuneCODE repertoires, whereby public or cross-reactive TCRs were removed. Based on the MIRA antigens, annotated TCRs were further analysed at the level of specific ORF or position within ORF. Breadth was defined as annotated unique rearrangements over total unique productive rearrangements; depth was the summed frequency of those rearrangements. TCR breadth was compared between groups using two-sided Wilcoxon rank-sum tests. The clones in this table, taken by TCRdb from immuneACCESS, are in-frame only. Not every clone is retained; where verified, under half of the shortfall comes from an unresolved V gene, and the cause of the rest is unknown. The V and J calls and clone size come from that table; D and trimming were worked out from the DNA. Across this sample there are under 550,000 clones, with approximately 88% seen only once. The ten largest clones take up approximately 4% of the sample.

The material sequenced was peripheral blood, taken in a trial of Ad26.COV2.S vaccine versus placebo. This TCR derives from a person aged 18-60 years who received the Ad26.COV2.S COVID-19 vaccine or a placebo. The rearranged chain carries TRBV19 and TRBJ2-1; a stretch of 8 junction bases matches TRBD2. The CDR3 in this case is CASSPSAGGYNEQFF. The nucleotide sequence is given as TGTGCCAGTAGTCCGTCGGCGGGGGGATACAATGAGCAGTTCTTC.